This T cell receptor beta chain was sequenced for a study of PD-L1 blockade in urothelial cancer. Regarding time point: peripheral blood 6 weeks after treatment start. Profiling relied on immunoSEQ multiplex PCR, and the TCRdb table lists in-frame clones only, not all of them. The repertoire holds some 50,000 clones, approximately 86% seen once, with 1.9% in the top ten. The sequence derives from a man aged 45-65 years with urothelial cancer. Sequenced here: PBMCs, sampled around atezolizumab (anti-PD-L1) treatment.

DNA for the CDR3: TGTGCCAGCAAGGTTGTGGGAGCGAACACCGGGGAGCTGTTTTTT. Its translation: CASKVVGANTGELFF. J is TRBJ2-2 and V is TRBV27; weak D call: TRBD2 (5 bases). This CDR3 is built from 15 residues. V lost 7 bases, J lost 0 bases, and 12 bases lay in between. Germline V gene data show CDR1 as MNHEY and CDR2 as SMNVEV (reference sequence).